Presented here are 30 T cell receptor beta chains from one specimen sequenced in a study of OX40 agonist ivuxolimab in advanced cancers. Profiled with immunoSEQ multiplex PCR; TCRdb holds only in-frame clones, not every one. In the table there are about 82,000 clones, approximately 82% of which are singletons. Specimen: CD4+ or CD8+ T cells sorted from blood, collected in a trial of the OX40 agonist ivuxolimab. These receptors originate from an adult with an advanced solid tumor such as melanoma, head and neck, liver or kidney cancer.

The chain recombines TRBV2 with TRBJ2-6; D remains unclear. Trimming took 3 bases from V and 0 from J, leaving 15 bases between them. Germline CDR1 is SNHLY and CDR2 is FYNNEI. The CDR3 has 18 residues. The DNA of the CDR3 is TGTGCCAGCAGTGATCGCCTACACTTACTCTCTGGGGCCAACGTCCTGACTTTC. Encoded protein: CASSDRLHLLSGANVLTF.

V gene TRBV30 combines with J gene TRBJ1-6, with TRBD1 as a possible D gene (5 bases). CDR1 is GTSNPN, CDR2 SVGIG, per germline (reference sequence). CDR3 length: 12 amino acids. V dropped 3 bases and J dropped 13 bases, with 13 bases sitting between them. The CDR3 region has the DNA TGTGCCTGGAGCCGGACAATAAGTCCCCTCCACTTT. Protein product: CAWSRTISPLHF.

The rearrangement uses TRBV29-1 and TRBJ1-4; D is undetermined. Per the germline V gene, CDR1 is SQVTM and CDR2 is ANQGSEA. The CDR3 has 15 residues. V was cut by 3 bases and J by 0 bases, with 11 bases left in between. CDR3 nucleotide sequence: TGCAGCGTTGAGACCCAGCCTGCAACTAATGAAAAACTGTTTTTT. Translation gives CSVETQPATNEKLFF.

This clone was seen more than once but under ten times. The V call is TRBV5-1, the J call TRBJ2-3, with 12 positions matching TRBD2. Germline CDR1 is SGHRS and CDR2 is YFSETQ. V lost 4 bases and J lost 4; bases outside the gene matches: 7. This CDR3 region has 16 residues. CDR3 nucleotide sequence: TGCGCCAGCAGCGTAAGACTAGCGGGGGTAGCAGATACGCAGTATTTT. Protein: CASSVRLAGVADTQYF. Filled out from reference TRBV5-1 and TRBJ2-3, the complete variable domain reads KAGVTQTPRYLIKTRGQQVTLSCSPISGHRSVSWYQQTPGQGLQFLFEYFSETQRNKGNFPGRFSGRQFSNSRSEMNVSTLELGDSALYLCASSVRLAGVADTQYFGPGTRLTVL.

The chain uses TRBV9 and TRBJ2-7; D is perhaps TRBD1 (6 bases). The CDR3 contains 15 residues. Germline V CDR1 and CDR2: SGDLS, YYNGEE. Trimming removed 0 bases at V and 4 bases at J, with 14 bases between. The CDR3 sequence: CASSVDPGQTYEQYF. Written as DNA, the CDR3 is TGTGCCAGCAGCGTAGATCCAGGACAGACATACGAGCAGTACTTC. Filled out from reference TRBV9 and TRBJ2-7, the complete variable domain reads DSGVTQTPKHLITATGQRVTLRCSPRSGDLSVYWYQQSLDQGLQFLIQYYNGEERAKGNILERFSAQQFPDLHSELNLSSLELGDSALYFCASSVDPGQTYEQYFGPGTRLTVT.

The chain employs TRBV2 and TRBJ2-3, with D tentatively TRBD2 (6 bases). The CDR3 extends over 15 amino acids. Germline CDR1 reads SNHLY; CDR2 reads FYNNEI. The V gene lost 4 bases and the J gene lost 1 base, with 12 bases spanning the gap. As DNA, the CDR3 is TGTGCCAGCAGTGCTATTTGGGGGGGCACAGATACGCAGTATTTT. Translating it yields CASSAIWGGTDTQYF.

The gene calls are TRBV12-5 and TRBJ2-3; 7 bases match TRBD1. Germline V CDR1 and CDR2: LGHNT, FRNRAP. The CDR3 consists of 17 residues. After removal of 5 bases from V and 0 bases from J, the junction contained 11 bases not matched to a gene. The CDR3 reads CASGPRTGPTSTDTQYF. CDR3 coding DNA: TGTGCTAGTGGTCCGAGGACAGGACCGACTAGCACAGATACGCAGTATTTT.

The rearrangement uses TRBV7-9 and TRBJ1-1; 9 bases align to TRBD1. V lost 0 bases to trimming and J lost 4 bases; unmatched junction nucleotides: 12. From germline, CDR1 is SEHNR and CDR2 FQNEAQ (reference sequence). The CDR3 runs to 18 residues. In DNA, the CDR3 is TGTGCCAGCAGCTTAGCGCAGTTACAGGGGGCACGTAGCACTGAAGCTTTCTTT. It yields the protein CASSLAQLQGARSTEAFF.

The V gene is TRBV25-1, the J gene TRBJ2-2; 11 nucleotides align to TRBD1. The CDR3 runs to 18 residues. V shed 5 bases, J shed 0 bases, and the junction held 8 bases outside the gene matches. CDR1 is MGHDK and CDR2 is SYGVNS in the germline V gene. The CDR3 here is CASSKPPGQGANTGELFF. CDR3 DNA: TGTGCCAGCAGTAAACCTCCGGGACAGGGGGCGAACACCGGGGAGCTGTTTTTT.

The chain recombines TRBV12-5 with TRBJ1-3; D unclear. V dropped 0 bases and J dropped 9 bases, with 12 bases sitting between them. The CDR3 spans 14 residues. Germline CDR1 reads LGHNT; CDR2 reads FRNRAP. The CDR3 nucleotides read TGTGCTAGTGGTTTGGTACTTTCCGGGAGCACCATATATTTT. This gives the protein CASGLVLSGSTIYF.

The chain uses TRBV6-5 and TRBJ1-4; D remains ambiguous. The CDR3 contains 16 residues. Between the trimmed V and J ends, which lost 0 bases and 4 bases, there was a span of 12 bases. CDR1 is MNHEY and CDR2 is SVGAGI in the germline V gene. CDR3 sequence reads: CASSYSGNPSNEKLFF. CDR3 nucleotides: TGTGCCAGCAGTTACTCCGGGAACCCCAGTAATGAAAAACTGTTTTTT.

The chain joins TRBV18 to TRBJ1-4; 7 bases match TRBD1. This CDR3 has 15 residues. V lost 0 bases and J lost 5; bases outside the gene matches: 3. Germline V gene data show CDR1 as KGHSH and CDR2 as LQKENI. In DNA form, the CDR3 reads TGTGCCAGCTCACCACCGGGACAGCCAAATGAAAAACTGTTTTTT. Protein: CASSPPGQPNEKLFF.

The chain couples TRBV6-1 to TRBJ2-1; D perhaps matches TRBD1 (6 bases). Germline lookup yields CDR1 MNHNS and CDR2 SASEGT. The ends were cut back, 2 bases at V and 4 bases at J, with 18 bases in the middle. The CDR3 runs 17 residues. The CDR3 protein is CASSELLGGQTYNEQFF. For the CDR3, the DNA is TGTGCCAGCAGTGAACTTCTAGGGGGTCAAACATACAATGAGCAGTTCTTC.

The chain combines TRBV11-2 with TRBJ1-5, with D uncertain. The CDR3 consists of 13 residues. Trimming took off 0 bases at V and 5 bases at J, with 5 bases between the two ends. CDR1 and CDR2 from the germline V gene are SGHAT and FQNNGV. CDR3 nucleotide sequence: TGTGCCAGCAGCTTAGACAGAGATCAGCCCCAGCATTTT. It translates to CASSLDRDQPQHF.

The chain recombines TRBV18 with TRBJ1-2; maybe TRBD1 (6 bases). CDR1 and CDR2 from the germline V gene are KGHSH and LQKENI. V was shortened by 2 bases and J by 5 bases, with 15 bases between the two germline ends. The CDR3 is 15 residues long. The DNA for the CDR3 is TGTGCCAGCTCACCAGGGTTGGACCAGGGGTATGGCTACACCTTC. Its translation is CASSPGLDQGYGYTF.

The gene calls are TRBV30 and TRBJ1-5, with D possibly being TRBD1 (5 bases). The CDR3 length is 15 residues. Between the trimmed V and J ends, which lost 1 base and 2 bases, there was a span of 12 bases. Germline lookup yields CDR1 GTSNPN and CDR2 SVGIG (reference sequence). In DNA, the CDR3 is TGTGCCTGGAGTGGGGGCCCTTTGGGCAATCAGCCCCAGCATTTT. It codes for CAWSGGPLGNQPQHF. Full variable domain (outside the CDR3, taken from reference TRBV30 and TRBJ1-5): SQTIHQWPATLVQPVGSPLSLECTVEGTSNPNLYWYRQAAGRGLQLLFYSVGIGQISSEVPQNLSASRPQDRQFILSSKKLLLSDSGFYLCAWSGGPLGNQPQHFGDGTRLSIL.

The rearrangement links TRBV10-1 to TRBJ1-5; D perhaps matches TRBD1 (5 bases). Germline CDR1 is WNHNN and CDR2 is SYGVQD (reference sequence). Trimming cost V 2 bases and J 1 base, with 30 bases left between them. This CDR3 contains 22 residues. The CDR3 DNA sequence: TGCGCCAGCAGTGAGCCGAGAGTGCAGGGAAATAGCTCTTGGGCGAGCAATCAGCCCCAGCATTTT. The encoded protein is CASSEPRVQGNSSWASNQPQHF.

This clone was counted once. The chain carries TRBV7-8 and TRBJ2-1, with 9 bases that match TRBD1. Germline V gives CDR1 SGHVS, CDR2 FQNEAQ. The CDR3 length is 15 residues. Trimming removed 6 bases from V and 4 bases from J; junction bases left unmatched: 7. The CDR3 protein is CASRLDRGAYNEQFF. As DNA, the CDR3 is TGTGCCAGCAGGTTGGACAGGGGTGCGTACAATGAGCAGTTCTTC. The variable domain in full, with the rest retrieved from reference TRBV7-8 and TRBJ2-1, is GAGVSQSPRYKVAKRGQDVALRCDPISGHVSLFWYQQALGQGPEFLTYFQNEAQLDKSGLPSDRFFAERPEGSVSTLKIQRTQQEDSAVYLCASRLDRGAYNEQFFGPGTRLTVL.

The V call is TRBV11-2, the J call TRBJ1-4, with 7 positions matching TRBD1. The length of the CDR3 is 16 residues. The germline CDR1 and CDR2 sequences are SGHAT and FQNNGV. The ends lost 5 bases at V and 5 bases at J; junction bases unmatched: 11. CDR3 nucleotide sequence: TGTGCCAGCAGCCCCGCAAGGGGGCAGCTCAATGAAAAACTGTTTTTT. Translation: CASSPARGQLNEKLFF.

The rearrangement joins TRBV5-5 to TRBJ1-3, with 7 bases fitting TRBD1. This CDR3 spans 16 amino acids. The V segment lost 4 bases and the J segment 0 bases; nucleotides outside the gene matches: 7. Per germline, CDR1 SGHKS and CDR2 YYEKEE (reference sequence). The CDR3 loop reads CASSLDPGGSGNTIYF. CDR3 DNA sequence: TGTGCCAGCAGCCTGGACCCAGGGGGCTCTGGAAACACCATATATTTT.

The gene calls are TRBV5-1 and TRBJ1-2; 7 positions agree with TRBD1. The CDR3 is 14 residues long. The V and J ends lost 4 bases and 3 bases, in that order; junction bases with no gene match: 6. The germline CDR1 and CDR2 sequences are SGHRS and YFSETQ. As DNA, the CDR3 is TGCGCCAGCAGCGTGGGACAGCCCGACTATGGCTACACCTTC. It is translated as CASSVGQPDYGYTF.

The chain recombines TRBV4-2 with TRBJ1-1; 10 bases are shared with TRBD1. J lost 7 bases, V lost 0 bases, and 8 bases had no gene match. Germline CDR1 reads LGHNA; CDR2 reads YNFKEQ. The CDR3 runs 16 residues. In DNA, the CDR3 is TGTGCCAGCAGCCAAGATACGGACAGGGGGAGGGGTGAAGCTTTCTTT. It encodes CASSQDTDRGRGEAFF.

The chain uses TRBV7-9 and TRBJ2-3, with 8 bases identical to TRBD2. This CDR3 is 16 amino acids long. CDR1 is SEHNR, CDR2 FQNEAQ, per germline (reference sequence). Unmatched junction bases numbered 7, after V lost 1 base and J lost 4 bases. This CDR3 reads CASSLGSGGGPDTQYF. CDR3 nucleotides: TGTGCCAGCAGCTTAGGGTCGGGCGGGGGGCCAGATACGCAGTATTTT.

V and J are TRBV25-1 and TRBJ2-5; D is perhaps TRBD2 (5 bases). V gave up 1 base and J gave up 4 bases, with 7 bases separating them. The CDR3 extends over 13 amino acids. Germline CDR1 and CDR2: MGHDK and SYGVNS. The CDR3: CASSELGRETQYF. The CDR3 DNA is TGTGCCAGCAGTGAATTGGGGAGAGAGACCCAGTACTTC.

For the CDR3, the DNA is TGTGCCAGCAGCGAGCCCTGGGGGGAGACCCAGTACTTC. Encoded protein: CASSEPWGETQYF. This chain uses TRBV11-2 with TRBJ2-5; D may be TRBD1 or TRBD2 (5 bases each). Trimming pared 5 bases from V and 5 bases from J, leaving 12 bases between. Germline CDR1 is SGHAT and CDR2 is FQNNGV. This CDR3 region has 13 residues.

The count of this clone is one. The gene calls are TRBV19 and TRBJ1-3, with a possible D match to TRBD1 (6 bases). V lost 3 bases to trimming and J lost 0 bases, with 15 bases between them. This CDR3 region has 17 residues. The germline V gene has CDR1 LNHDA and CDR2 SQIVND (reference sequence). The CDR3 here is CASSMSTNRDSGNTIYF. The CDR3 coding sequence is TGTGCCAGTAGTATGTCCACCAACAGGGACTCTGGAAACACCATATATTTT.

The V and J genes are TRBV7-2 and TRBJ2-1; possibly TRBD2 for D (6 bases). The CDR3 length is 13 residues. Trimming stripped 5 bases from V and 15 bases from J, with 20 bases between. CDR1 SGHTA and CDR2 FQGNSA come from the germline V gene. The CDR3 sequence is CASSASRVRGWFF. CDR3 DNA: TGTGCCAGCAGCGCATCTAGGGTGCGGGGATGGTTCTTC.

CDR3: CASGQGEVDTQYF. The CDR3 bases are TGTGCCAGCGGACAGGGAGAGGTTGATACGCAGTATTTT. This chain uses TRBV19 with TRBJ2-3; 8 bases agree with TRBD1. Trimming cost V 9 bases and J 6 bases; bases outside gene matches: 8. The germline gives CDR1 LNHDA, CDR2 SQIVND (reference sequence). The CDR3 is 13 amino acids. Complete variable domain (other parts from reference TRBV19 and TRBJ2-3): DGGITQSPKYLFRKEGQNVTLSCEQNLNHDAMYWYRQDPGQGLRLIYYSQIVNDFQKGDIAEGYSVSREKKESFPLTVTSAQKNPTAFYLCASGQGEVDTQYFGPGTRLTVL.

This chain connects TRBV2 to TRBJ1-1; D uncertain. V lost 2 bases to trimming and J lost 11 bases, with 15 bases between them. CDR1 and CDR2 (germline): SNHLY, FYNNEI. CDR3 length: 13 residues. The CDR3 sequence: CASSEIAGRGAFF. CDR3 nucleotide sequence: TGTGCCAGCAGTGAAATTGCGGGCCGAGGGGCTTTCTTT.

This clone was picked up one time. The chain employs TRBV7-8 and TRBJ2-1; the match to TRBD2 covers 9 bases. Unmatched junction bases numbered 7, after V lost 1 base and J lost 0 bases. CDR1 and CDR2 from the germline V gene are SGHVS and FQNEAQ. This CDR3 has 18 residues. In DNA, the CDR3 is TGTGCCAGCAGCTTAGGGCTAGCGGGGTTAAGCTCCTACAATGAGCAGTTCTTC. As protein: CASSLGLAGLSSYNEQFF.